This TCR beta chain was sequenced for a study of cytomegalovirus exposure and HLA in healthy donors. General study points: First-cohort TCR clusters tended to co-occur in the 130 or so validation repertoires, a later analysis found.

TCRdb's table, derived via immunoSEQ multiplex PCR, lists solely in-frame clones and lacks some. This sample has around 140,000 clones, with around 84% found just once. V dropped 1 base and J dropped 7 bases, with 13 bases sitting between them. CDR3 size: 15 residues. Germline CDR1 reads SGHVS; CDR2 reads FNYEAQ. Of note for this clone: Its specificity is unknown.

This TCR derives from a young man in good health and CMV-seropositive. Material: PBMCs. The chain carries TRBV7-6 and TRBJ2-2; D gene uncertain. CDR3 loop: CASSLVVRSDGELFF. The CDR3 DNA follows: TGTGCCAGCAGCTTAGTCGTGAGATCCGACGGGGAGCTGTTTTTT.